Listed below are T cell receptor beta chains from one sample, sequenced in a study of cytomegalovirus exposure and HLA in healthy donors. The assay was immunoSEQ multiplex PCR, and TCRdb's table has in-frame clones only and misses some. The sample carries 130,000 or so clones, 77% recorded once. The sample was PBMCs. All receptors derive from a male donor in good health and CMV-seropositive. Each CDR3 is given with its conserved first and last residue. The D gene is left open where the match is weak. The size entry is marked missing in some rows and otherwise reads once, few, many or a size class.

abundance: -
d_gene: -
v_gene: TRBV5-6
j_gene: TRBJ2-3
CDR3nt: TGTGCCAGCAGCTCGAATGGCGGGGTAACAGATACGCAGTATTTT
CDR3aa: CASSSNGGVTDTQYF

abundance: -
d_gene: -
v_gene: TRBV28
j_gene: TRBJ1-5
CDR3nt: TGTGCCAGCAGTTTATTAGGGGGTCAGCCCCAGCATTTT
CDR3aa: CASSLLGGQPQHF

abundance: -
d_gene: -
v_gene: TRBV18
j_gene: TRBJ1-1
CDR3nt: TGTGCCAGCTCACCAACGGAGGGGACTGAAGCTTTCTTT
CDR3aa: CASSPTEGTEAFF

abundance: -
d_gene: TRBD2
v_gene: TRBV28
j_gene: TRBJ2-5
CDR3nt: TGTGCCAGCAGTTTATTCGGGGGAGGGGAGACCCAGTACTTC
CDR3aa: CASSLFGGGETQYF

abundance: -
d_gene: -
v_gene: TRBV10-3
j_gene: TRBJ2-2
CDR3nt: TGTGCCATCAGTGAGTCGGGAGGCACGGCCCTTCCGAACACCGGGGAGCTGTTTTTT
CDR3aa: CAISESGGTALPNTGELFF

abundance: -
d_gene: -
v_gene: TRBV6-5
j_gene: TRBJ2-7
CDR3nt: TGTGCCAGCAGTGGCGGAGGCCTAAGCTCCTACGAGCAGTACTTC
CDR3aa: CASSGGGLSSYEQYF

abundance: -
d_gene: -
v_gene: TRBV7-2
j_gene: TRBJ2-5
CDR3nt: TGTGCCAGCAGCTTAGCCGGTGGGGGGACGATGGAGACCCAGTACTTC
CDR3aa: CASSLAGGGTMETQYF

abundance: -
d_gene: -
v_gene: TRBV28
j_gene: TRBJ2-2
CDR3nt: TGTGCCAGCAGTTTTTGGCAGGGGGAGCTGTTTTTT
CDR3aa: CASSFWQGELFF

abundance: -
d_gene: -
v_gene: TRBV2
j_gene: TRBJ1-5
CDR3nt: TGTGCCAGCAGTGTGGGAGGGGCAAGTCAGCCCCAGCATTTT
CDR3aa: CASSVGGASQPQHF

abundance: -
d_gene: -
v_gene: TRBV2
j_gene: TRBJ1-2
CDR3nt: TGTGCCAGCAGCCCAACCGGGACGAGACTAGAGTATGGCTACACCTTC
CDR3aa: CASSPTGTRLEYGYTF

abundance: -
d_gene: TRBD1
v_gene: TRBV6-4
j_gene: TRBJ1-6
CDR3nt: TGTGCCAGCAGTGACTCCGGGACAGAGAATTCACCCCTCCACTTT
CDR3aa: CASSDSGTENSPLHF

abundance: -
d_gene: -
v_gene: TRBV5-1
j_gene: TRBJ2-7
CDR3nt: TGCGCCAGCAGCCGGAGGGCCGTTAACTACGAGCAGTACTTC
CDR3aa: CASSRRAVNYEQYF

abundance: -
d_gene: TRBD1
v_gene: TRBV7-9
j_gene: TRBJ1-1
CDR3nt: TGTTCCAGCAGCCTAACGGACAGGGACGAGAACACTGAAGCTTTCTTT
CDR3aa: CSSSLTDRDENTEAFF

abundance: once
d_gene: TRBD1
v_gene: TRBV27
j_gene: TRBJ1-5
CDR3nt: TGTGCCAGCAGTCCCTCAGGGGGCGGCAATCAGCCCCAGCATTTT
CDR3aa: CASSPSGGGNQPQHF

abundance: once
d_gene: -
v_gene: TRBV30
j_gene: TRBJ2-1
CDR3nt: TGTGCCTCGAGACGGAGCTCCTACAATGAGCAGTTCTTC
CDR3aa: CASRRSSYNEQFF

abundance: -
d_gene: TRBD2
v_gene: TRBV5-1
j_gene: TRBJ2-3
CDR3nt: TGCGCCAGCAGCTCGACTAGCGGGAGTGCAGATACGCAGTATTTT
CDR3aa: CASSSTSGSADTQYF

abundance: -
d_gene: -
v_gene: TRBV5-4
j_gene: TRBJ1-1
CDR3nt: TGTGCCAGCAGCTCTTACACTGAAGCTTTCTTT
CDR3aa: CASSSYTEAFF

abundance: -
d_gene: TRBD1
v_gene: TRBV5-1
j_gene: TRBJ1-5
CDR3nt: TGCGCCAGCAGCCCGTCACCGGGACAGGGGGCGCTGGGCAATCAGCCCCAGCATTTT
CDR3aa: CASSPSPGQGALGNQPQHF

abundance: -
d_gene: -
v_gene: TRBV6-1
j_gene: TRBJ2-5
CDR3nt: TGTGCCAGCAGTGTTGCTTGGGGGCTCGGACAAGAGACCCAGTACTTC
CDR3aa: CASSVAWGLGQETQYF

abundance: -
d_gene: TRBD2
v_gene: TRBV28
j_gene: TRBJ2-7
CDR3nt: TGTGCCAGCAGCTTACGACTAGCGGGAGGGCCCTACGAGCAGTACTTC
CDR3aa: CASSLRLAGGPYEQYF

abundance: few
d_gene: TRBD1
v_gene: TRBV29-1
j_gene: TRBJ1-1
CDR3nt: TGCAGCGTGGACAGGGGGTCGTCGACTGAAGCTTTCTTT
CDR3aa: CSVDRGSSTEAFF

abundance: -
d_gene: -
v_gene: TRBV7-9
j_gene: TRBJ2-7
CDR3nt: TGTGCCAGCAGCTCCCTGGGGGGACAGTACGAGCAGTACTTC
CDR3aa: CASSSLGGQYEQYF

abundance: -
d_gene: -
v_gene: TRBV6-5
j_gene: TRBJ1-1
CDR3nt: TGTGCCAGCAGTTACTCGGGGGGTGAAGCTTTCTTT
CDR3aa: CASSYSGGEAFF

abundance: -
d_gene: -
v_gene: TRBV7-2
j_gene: TRBJ1-2
CDR3nt: TGTGCCAGCAGCGAAGCAGGGTCGGCTGGCTACACCTTC
CDR3aa: CASSEAGSAGYTF

abundance: few
d_gene: TRBD2
v_gene: TRBV5-1
j_gene: TRBJ2-1
CDR3nt: TGCGCCAGCAGCGGATACCCCCTTGCGGGGGGGCGGAATGAGCAGTTCTTC
CDR3aa: CASSGYPLAGGRNEQFF

abundance: -
d_gene: TRBD2
v_gene: TRBV19
j_gene: TRBJ2-7
CDR3nt: TGTGCCAGTAGTCCGCAGCCGGGACTACCCCCCTACGAGCAGTACTTC
CDR3aa: CASSPQPGLPPYEQYF

abundance: once
d_gene: -
v_gene: TRBV5-1
j_gene: TRBJ2-7
CDR3nt: TGCGCCAGCAGCTCTGGGACAAGTACCTACGAGCAGTACTTC
CDR3aa: CASSSGTSTYEQYF

abundance: -
d_gene: TRBD2
v_gene: TRBV5-1
j_gene: TRBJ2-1
CDR3nt: TGCGCCAGCAGCCCGGGGCTAGCGGCCCCGGCCGCTTATGAGCAGTTCTTC
CDR3aa: CASSPGLAAPAAYEQFF

abundance: -
d_gene: -
v_gene: TRBV7-9
j_gene: TRBJ1-1
CDR3nt: TGTGCCAGCAGCTTTGAGGATGTGAACACTGAAGCTTTCTTT
CDR3aa: CASSFEDVNTEAFF

abundance: -
d_gene: -
v_gene: TRBV5-1
j_gene: TRBJ2-1
CDR3nt: TGCGCCAGCATGGACGGGGGACTTTACAATGAGCAGTTCTTC
CDR3aa: CASMDGGLYNEQFF

abundance: -
d_gene: TRBD1
v_gene: TRBV28
j_gene: TRBJ1-5
CDR3nt: TGTGCCAGCAGTGGGACAGGGGCGCACAATCAGCCCCAGCATTTT
CDR3aa: CASSGTGAHNQPQHF

abundance: -
d_gene: -
v_gene: TRBV6-6
j_gene: TRBJ1-2
CDR3nt: TGTGCCAGCAGTTACGAAGGGGTTGCAGGCTACACCTTC
CDR3aa: CASSYEGVAGYTF

abundance: -
d_gene: -
v_gene: TRBV5-1
j_gene: TRBJ2-1
CDR3nt: TGCGCCAGCAGCTTGGATGGGAGCTCCTACAATGAGCAGTTCTTC
CDR3aa: CASSLDGSSYNEQFF

abundance: -
d_gene: TRBD1
v_gene: TRBV15
j_gene: TRBJ1-5
CDR3nt: TGTGCCACCAGTAGATCAGGGGGTAGCAATCAGCCCCAGCATTTT
CDR3aa: CATSRSGGSNQPQHF

abundance: -
d_gene: TRBD1
v_gene: TRBV19
j_gene: TRBJ2-3
CDR3nt: TGTGCCAGTAGGACGGGACAGGGAAACACAGATACGCAGTATTTT
CDR3aa: CASRTGQGNTDTQYF

abundance: -
d_gene: -
v_gene: TRBV6-1
j_gene: TRBJ2-3
CDR3nt: TGTGCCAGCAGGAAACAGGCGGCCGCAGATACGCAGTATTTT
CDR3aa: CASRKQAAADTQYF

abundance: -
d_gene: -
v_gene: TRBV9
j_gene: TRBJ1-2
CDR3nt: TGTGCCAGCAGCGTAGATCGACAGGTTGGGTTTGGCTACACCTTC
CDR3aa: CASSVDRQVGFGYTF

abundance: once
d_gene: -
v_gene: TRBV5-8
j_gene: TRBJ2-1
CDR3nt: TGTGCCAGCAGCTTGTTAAAGCGGGAGCAGTTCTTC
CDR3aa: CASSLLKREQFF

abundance: -
d_gene: TRBD2
v_gene: TRBV5-1
j_gene: TRBJ2-3
CDR3nt: TGCGCCAGCGAGGGTGGCGGGAGGTCGGATACGCAGTATTTT
CDR3aa: CASEGGGRSDTQYF

abundance: -
d_gene: TRBD1
v_gene: TRBV25-1
j_gene: TRBJ1-4
CDR3nt: TGTGCCAGCAGTGTTCGACAGGGCTCTAATGAAAAACTGTTTTTT
CDR3aa: CASSVRQGSNEKLFF

abundance: -
d_gene: -
v_gene: TRBV27
j_gene: TRBJ2-2
CDR3nt: TGTGCCAGCAGTTTCTATTGGACCGGGGAGCTGTTTTTT
CDR3aa: CASSFYWTGELFF

abundance: -
d_gene: TRBD1
v_gene: TRBV18
j_gene: TRBJ2-5
CDR3nt: TGTGCCAGCTCACCGGGACAGGGAGAGACCCAGTACTTC
CDR3aa: CASSPGQGETQYF

abundance: -
d_gene: -
v_gene: TRBV10-2
j_gene: TRBJ2-5
CDR3nt: TGCGCCAGCAGGGACTTACAAGAGACCCAGTACTTC
CDR3aa: CASRDLQETQYF

abundance: -
d_gene: -
v_gene: TRBV5-1
j_gene: TRBJ2-1
CDR3nt: TGCGCCAGCAGCCATGGACAGAACAATGAGCAGTTCTTC
CDR3aa: CASSHGQNNEQFF

abundance: -
d_gene: TRBD1
v_gene: TRBV5-6
j_gene: TRBJ1-6
CDR3nt: TGTGCCAGCAGGACGCAGGGGGCGAATTCACCCCTCCACTTT
CDR3aa: CASRTQGANSPLHF

abundance: -
d_gene: TRBD2
v_gene: TRBV15
j_gene: TRBJ2-1
CDR3nt: TGTGCCACCAGCAGAGTGCGGGGGGGGCCAAATGAGCAGTTCTTC
CDR3aa: CATSRVRGGPNEQFF

abundance: -
d_gene: -
v_gene: TRBV28
j_gene: TRBJ2-5
CDR3nt: TGTGCCAGCAGTTTGGTATACCAGGAGACCCAGTACTTC
CDR3aa: CASSLVYQETQYF

abundance: -
d_gene: -
v_gene: TRBV5-1
j_gene: TRBJ1-2
CDR3nt: -
CDR3aa: CASSLEVGTGAGAALTF

abundance: -
d_gene: -
v_gene: TRBV6-1
j_gene: TRBJ1-3
CDR3nt: TGTGCCAGTCACAGGTTCTCTGGAAACACCATATATTTT
CDR3aa: CASHRFSGNTIYF

abundance: -
d_gene: TRBD2
v_gene: TRBV2
j_gene: TRBJ2-1
CDR3nt: TGTGCCAGCGGTCGTAGTAGCGGGAGAGTTCTCGGGAATGAGCAGTTCTTC
CDR3aa: CASGRSSGRVLGNEQFF

abundance: -
d_gene: TRBD1
v_gene: TRBV7-9
j_gene: TRBJ1-6
CDR3nt: TGTTCCAGCAGCTTAGGGACAGGGCCTAATTCACCCCTCCACTTT
CDR3aa: CSSSLGTGPNSPLHF

abundance: -
d_gene: -
v_gene: TRBV11-2
j_gene: TRBJ1-6
CDR3nt: TGTGCCAGCACCGTCGAACCCGGTGCACCCCTCCACTTT
CDR3aa: CASTVEPGAPLHF

abundance: once
d_gene: -
v_gene: TRBV28
j_gene: TRBJ1-2
CDR3nt: TGTGCCAGCAGTACCCCAGGAGAGGAGGGTTGGGGCTACACCTTC
CDR3aa: CASSTPGEEGWGYTF

abundance: -
d_gene: TRBD2
v_gene: TRBV4-2
j_gene: TRBJ2-3
CDR3nt: TGTGCCAGCAGCCAAGAAAAGAGCGGGGGGATCCTGGCAGATACGCAGTATTTT
CDR3aa: CASSQEKSGGILADTQYF

abundance: -
d_gene: -
v_gene: TRBV28
j_gene: TRBJ1-5
CDR3nt: TGTGCCAGCAGTTTTTCTCTGGACGTTCCGGCGGGGCCCCAGCATTTT
CDR3aa: CASSFSLDVPAGPQHF

abundance: -
d_gene: TRBD1
v_gene: TRBV28
j_gene: TRBJ1-3
CDR3nt: TGTGCCAGCCTGGACAGGAGCTCTGGAAACACCATATATTTT
CDR3aa: CASLDRSSGNTIYF

abundance: -
d_gene: TRBD2
v_gene: TRBV7-3
j_gene: TRBJ2-3
CDR3nt: TGTGCCAGCAGCACGACTAGCGGGAGTGATACGCAGTATTTT
CDR3aa: CASSTTSGSDTQYF

abundance: -
d_gene: -
v_gene: TRBV30
j_gene: TRBJ2-5
CDR3nt: TGTGCCTGGAGTGTATTCAGGGGTAGGGAAGAGACCCAGTACTTC
CDR3aa: CAWSVFRGREETQYF

abundance: -
d_gene: TRBD1
v_gene: TRBV9
j_gene: TRBJ2-7
CDR3nt: TGTGCCAGCAGTCGGACAGGGGGCTCCTACGAGCAGTACTTC
CDR3aa: CASSRTGGSYEQYF

abundance: -
d_gene: -
v_gene: TRBV21-1
j_gene: TRBJ2-3
CDR3nt: TGTGCCAGCAGCAAAAACGACACCTCTCGGGCTAGCGGGGAGAAAGATACGCAGTATTTT
CDR3aa: CASSKNDTSRASGEKDTQYF